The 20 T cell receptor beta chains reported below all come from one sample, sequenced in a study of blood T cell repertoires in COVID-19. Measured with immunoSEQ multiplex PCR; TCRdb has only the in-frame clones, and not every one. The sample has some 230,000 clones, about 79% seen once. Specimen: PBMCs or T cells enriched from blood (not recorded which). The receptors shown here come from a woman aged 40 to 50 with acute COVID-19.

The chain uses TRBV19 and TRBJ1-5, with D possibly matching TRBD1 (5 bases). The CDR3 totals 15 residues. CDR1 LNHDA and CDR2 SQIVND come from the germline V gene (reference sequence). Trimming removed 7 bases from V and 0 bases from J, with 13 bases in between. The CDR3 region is CASTPGLNSNQPQHF. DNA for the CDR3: TGTGCCAGTACCCCAGGGCTCAATAGCAATCAGCCCCAGCATTTT.

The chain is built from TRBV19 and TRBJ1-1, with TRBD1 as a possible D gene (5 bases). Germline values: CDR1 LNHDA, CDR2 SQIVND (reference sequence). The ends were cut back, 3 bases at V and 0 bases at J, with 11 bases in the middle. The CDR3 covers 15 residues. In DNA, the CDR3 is TGTGCCAGTAGTATCGGGGGACGGATGAACACTGAAGCTTTCTTT. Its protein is CASSIGGRMNTEAFF.

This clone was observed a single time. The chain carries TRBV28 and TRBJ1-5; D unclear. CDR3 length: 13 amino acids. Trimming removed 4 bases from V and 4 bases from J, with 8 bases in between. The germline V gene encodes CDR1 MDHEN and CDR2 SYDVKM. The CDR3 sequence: CASSSNLNQPQHF. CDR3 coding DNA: TGTGCCAGCAGTTCAAACCTAAATCAGCCCCAGCATTTT.

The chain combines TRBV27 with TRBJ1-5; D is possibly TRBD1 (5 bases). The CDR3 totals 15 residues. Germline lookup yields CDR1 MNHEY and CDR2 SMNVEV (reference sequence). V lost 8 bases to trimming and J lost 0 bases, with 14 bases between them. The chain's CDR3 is CASGHQRYSNQPQHF. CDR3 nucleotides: TGTGCCAGCGGACACCAGAGGTATAGCAATCAGCCCCAGCATTTT.

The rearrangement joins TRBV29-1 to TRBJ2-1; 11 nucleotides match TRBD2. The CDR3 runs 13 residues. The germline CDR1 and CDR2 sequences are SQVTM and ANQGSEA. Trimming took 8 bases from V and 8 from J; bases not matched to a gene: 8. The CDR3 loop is CSFTSGSRDEQFF. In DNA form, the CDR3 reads TGCAGCTTTACTAGCGGGAGCAGAGATGAGCAGTTCTTC.

The DNA of the CDR3 is TGTGCCAGTAGTATTCGGGACAGTCGAGGGGACACTGAAGCTTTCTTT. This sequence encodes CASSIRDSRGDTEAFF. This chain links TRBV19 with TRBJ1-1; 7 bases are a match to TRBD1. Trimming cost V 3 bases and J 3 bases; bases outside gene matches: 10. CDR1 and CDR2 from the germline V gene are LNHDA and SQIVND (reference sequence). The CDR3 covers 16 residues.

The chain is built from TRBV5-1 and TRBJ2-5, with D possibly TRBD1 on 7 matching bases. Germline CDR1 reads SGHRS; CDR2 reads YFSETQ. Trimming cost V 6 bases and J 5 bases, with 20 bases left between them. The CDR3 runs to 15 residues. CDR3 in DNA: TGCGCCAGCAAGGCCACAGGGGAGGTAGGGGAGACCCAGTACTTC. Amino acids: CASKATGEVGETQYF.

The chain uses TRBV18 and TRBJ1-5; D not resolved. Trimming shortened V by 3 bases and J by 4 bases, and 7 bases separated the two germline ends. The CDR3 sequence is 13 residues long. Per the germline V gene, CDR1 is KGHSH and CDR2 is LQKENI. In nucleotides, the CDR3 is TGTGCCAGCTCACCCTCTGAGAATCAGCCCCAGCATTTT. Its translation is CASSPSENQPQHF.

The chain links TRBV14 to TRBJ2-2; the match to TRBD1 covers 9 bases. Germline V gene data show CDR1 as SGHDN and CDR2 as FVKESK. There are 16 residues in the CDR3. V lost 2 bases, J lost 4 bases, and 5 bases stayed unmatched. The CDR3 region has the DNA TGTGCCAGCAGCCAAAGGACAGGGGTTGCCACCGGGGAGCTGTTTTTT. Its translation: CASSQRTGVATGELFF.

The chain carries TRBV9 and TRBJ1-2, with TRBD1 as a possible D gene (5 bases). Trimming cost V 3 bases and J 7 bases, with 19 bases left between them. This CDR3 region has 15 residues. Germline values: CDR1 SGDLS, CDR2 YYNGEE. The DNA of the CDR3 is TGTGCCAGCAGCGGTGGGCAAAGGGGCTATGGTGGCTACACCTTC. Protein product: CASSGGQRGYGGYTF. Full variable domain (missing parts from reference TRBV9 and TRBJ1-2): DSGVTQTPKHLITATGQRVTLRCSPRSGDLSVYWYQQSLDQGLQFLIQYYNGEERAKGNILERFSAQQFPDLHSELNLSSLELGDSALYFCASSGGQRGYGGYTFGSGTRLTVV.

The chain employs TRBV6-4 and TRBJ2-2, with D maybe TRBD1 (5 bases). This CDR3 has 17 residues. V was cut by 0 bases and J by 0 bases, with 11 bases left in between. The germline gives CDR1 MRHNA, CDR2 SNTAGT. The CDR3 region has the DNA TGTGCCAGCAGTGACTCGTTTCTGACAGCGAACACCGGGGAGCTGTTTTTT. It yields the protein CASSDSFLTANTGELFF.

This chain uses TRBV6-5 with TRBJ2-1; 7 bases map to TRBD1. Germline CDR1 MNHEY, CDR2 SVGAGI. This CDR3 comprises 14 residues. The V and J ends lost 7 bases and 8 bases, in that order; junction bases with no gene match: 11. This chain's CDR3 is CASTQTGPGDEQFF. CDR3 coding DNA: TGTGCCAGCACCCAGACAGGGCCCGGAGATGAGCAGTTCTTC.

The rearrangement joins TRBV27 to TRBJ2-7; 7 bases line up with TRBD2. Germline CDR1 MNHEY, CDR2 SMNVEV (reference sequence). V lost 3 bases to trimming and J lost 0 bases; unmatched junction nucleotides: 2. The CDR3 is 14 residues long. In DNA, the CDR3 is TGTGCCAGCAGTTTTTCTAGCGGCTCCTACGAGCAGTACTTC. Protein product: CASSFSSGSYEQYF.

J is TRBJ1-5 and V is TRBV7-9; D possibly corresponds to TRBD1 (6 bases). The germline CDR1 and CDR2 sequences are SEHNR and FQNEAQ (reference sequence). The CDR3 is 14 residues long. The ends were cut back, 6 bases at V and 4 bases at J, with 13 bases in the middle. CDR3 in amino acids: CASSEGERNQPQHF. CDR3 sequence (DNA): TGTGCCAGCAGTGAGGGGGAGAGGAATCAGCCCCAGCATTTT.

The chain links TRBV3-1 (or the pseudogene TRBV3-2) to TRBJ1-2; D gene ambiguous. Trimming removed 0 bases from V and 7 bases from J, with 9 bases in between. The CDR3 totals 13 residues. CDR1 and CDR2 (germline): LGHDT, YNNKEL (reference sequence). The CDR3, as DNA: TGTGCCAGCAGCCAAGATCGAATGGCTGGCTACACCTTC. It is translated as CASSQDRMAGYTF.

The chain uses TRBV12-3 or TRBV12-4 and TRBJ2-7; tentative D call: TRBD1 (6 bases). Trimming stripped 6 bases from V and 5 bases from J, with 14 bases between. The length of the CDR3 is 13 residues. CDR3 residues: CASRGAGLNEQYF. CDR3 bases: TGTGCCAGCAGGGGGGCCGGACTGAACGAGCAGTACTTC.

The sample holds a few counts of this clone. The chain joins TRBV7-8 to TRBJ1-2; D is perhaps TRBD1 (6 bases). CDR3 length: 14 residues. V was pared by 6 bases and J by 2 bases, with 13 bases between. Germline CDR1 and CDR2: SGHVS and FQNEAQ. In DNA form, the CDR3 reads TGTGCCAGCAGTACTAACAGGGAGAACTATGGCTACACCTTC. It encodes CASSTNRENYGYTF. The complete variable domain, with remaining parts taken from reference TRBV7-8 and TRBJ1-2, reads GAGVSQSPRYKVAKRGQDVALRCDPISGHVSLFWYQQALGQGPEFLTYFQNEAQLDKSGLPSDRFFAERPEGSVSTLKIQRTQQEDSAVYLCASSTNRENYGYTFGSGTRLTVV.

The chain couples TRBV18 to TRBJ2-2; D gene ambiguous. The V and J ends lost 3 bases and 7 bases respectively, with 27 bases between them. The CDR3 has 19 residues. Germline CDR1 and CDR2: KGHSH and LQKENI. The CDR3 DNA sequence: TGTGCCAGCTCACCGGTGTTCCGCACGGCAGGAAGTCATATCGGGGAGCTGTTTTTT. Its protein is CASSPVFRTAGSHIGELFF.

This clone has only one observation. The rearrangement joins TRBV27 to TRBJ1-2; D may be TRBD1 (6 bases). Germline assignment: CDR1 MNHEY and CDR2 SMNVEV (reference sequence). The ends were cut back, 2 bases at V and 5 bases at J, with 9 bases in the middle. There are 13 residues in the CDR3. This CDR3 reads CASSLGRGYGYTF. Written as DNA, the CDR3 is TGTGCCAGCAGTTTAGGCAGGGGATATGGCTACACCTTC.

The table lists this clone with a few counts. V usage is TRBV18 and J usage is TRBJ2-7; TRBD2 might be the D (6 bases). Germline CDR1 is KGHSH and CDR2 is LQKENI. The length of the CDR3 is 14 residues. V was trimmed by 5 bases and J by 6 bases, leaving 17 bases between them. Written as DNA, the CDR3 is TGTGCCAGCTCAAATGGGAGGTCGGGGTCCGAGCAGTACTTC. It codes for CASSNGRSGSEQYF.